The TCR beta chain described here comes from a study of blood T cell repertoires in COVID-19. Some clones are missing from TCRdb's copy, which holds only in-frame ones; the method was immunoSEQ multiplex PCR. The table shows about 210,000 clones, with over 75% occurring only once. Germline V gene data show CDR1 as SGHRS and CDR2 as YFSETQ. This CDR3 spans 15 amino acids. V was pared by 0 bases and J by 7 bases, with 17 bases between. The specimen was PBMCs or T cells enriched from blood (not recorded which). The source is a man aged 25-40 years in a cohort exposed to, infected with or recovered from COVID-19 (not recorded which). The V and J genes are TRBV5-1 and TRBJ2-7; a possible D gene is TRBD2 (5 bases). CDR3 in amino acids: CASSLGGQLGGEQYF. In DNA form, the CDR3 reads TGCGCCAGCAGCTTGGGCGGCCAACTCGGAGGTGAGCAGTACTTC.